This T cell receptor beta chain was captured in a study of CD8+ T cells in alopecia areata. Study-level information: Twice a day, 5 to 10 mg of oral tofacitinib was administered to treated patients.

TCR sequencing used cDNA made by reverse transcription of extracted RNA. Assay used: immunoSEQ multiplex PCR; TCRdb lists only in-frame clones, some missing. The table shows 190,000 or so clones, with about 60% occurring only once. The sample's treatment: oral pan-JAK inhibitor, 5-10 mg twice daily. The receptor was isolated from a human donor with alopecia areata. Here the sequenced sample was CD8+ T cells sorted from blood, taken at week 24, from a patient treated with tofacitinib.

DNA of the CDR3: TGTGCCACCAGCAGGAGGGGTTTACAGGGGAGCGCGACCTACGAGCAGTACTTC. Translating it yields CATSRRGLQGSATYEQYF. This chain connects TRBV15 to TRBJ2-7; TRBD1 aligns across 7 bases. V lost 3 bases and J lost 2; bases outside the gene matches: 16. The CDR3 has 18 residues. Per germline, CDR1 LNHNV and CDR2 YYDKDF (reference sequence).